This T cell receptor beta chain derives from a study of patients and donors after allogeneic stem cell transplantation. The germline gives CDR1 SEHNR, CDR2 FQNEAQ (reference sequence). V was pared by 5 bases and J by 7 bases, with 9 bases of the junction left unmatched. This CDR3 is 15 amino acids long. This clonotype was seen at least ten times. Each CDR3 protein gets one entry after TCRdb re-called the RT-PCR reads with MiXCR. The sample consists of hundreds of thousands of distinct CDR3 sequences, 16% of them appearing once. This chain links TRBV7-9 with TRBJ2-1, with 9 positions matching TRBD1. The TCR sequence derives from a human donor who was either an allogeneic HSCT recipient or a stem cell or donor lymphocyte infusion donor (not recorded which). It is not recorded whose cells these are; they may come from a transplant donor. The sequencing sample was made of blood, either unsorted or a sorted T cell fraction (not recorded which). The CDR3 region has the DNA TGTGCCAGCAGCCCCCCGGGACAGGGATATAATGAGCAGTTCTTC. This encodes CASSPPGQGYNEQFF.